The rows below give T cell receptor beta chains drawn from one sample of a study of graft-versus-host responses after intestinal transplantation. Only in-frame clones appear in the TCRdb table, and some are missing; sequencing was by immunoSEQ multiplex PCR. Among more than 90,000 clones listed, around nine tenths were seen once. These receptors have no known antigen. This specimen was unstimulated CD4+ T cells sorted from spleen or lymph node cells, taken before transplant. These receptors were collected from a human donor who was the organ donor for an intestinal transplant. The CDR3 runs from the conserved cysteine through the conserved F or W. A D gene is named only where the DNA matches it firmly. Clone size is given for some rows only: seen once, a few or many times, or a class if the clone is expanded.

D | J | V | size | CDR3 | DNA
- | TRBJ2-5 | TRBV11-2 | once | CASSPRSLLQETQYF | TGTGCCAGCAGCCCTCGGTCCCTTCTCCAAGAGACCCAGTACTTC
- | TRBJ2-5 | TRBV11-2 | - | CASSSDRGQETQYF | TGTGCCAGCAGCTCAGACAGAGGCCAAGAGACCCAGTACTTC
TRBD1 | TRBJ1-4 | TRBV9 | once | CASSVAGGTEKLFF | TGTGCCAGCAGCGTAGCAGGGGGGACAGAAAAACTGTTTTTT
- | TRBJ1-5 | TRBV9 | - | CALRVSNQPQHF | TGTGCCCTCAGGGTTAGCAATCAGCCCCAGCATTTT
- | TRBJ2-1 | TRBV20-1 | - | CSASPSAEQFF | TGCAGTGCTAGTCCCTCCGCCGAGCAGTTCTTC
- | TRBJ2-5 | TRBV28 | - | CASSSRTETQYF | TGTGCCAGCAGTTCCAGAACGGAGACCCAGTACTTC
- | TRBJ1-1 | TRBV6-6 | - | CASSYRGGTEAFF | TGTGCCAGCAGTTACCGGGGTGGAACTGAAGCTTTCTTT
TRBD2 | TRBJ2-1 | TRBV9 | - | CASSGRNSGRGSSYNEQFF | TGTGCCAGCAGCGGACGAAATAGCGGGAGGGGGAGCTCCTACAATGAGCAGTTCTTC
- | TRBJ1-2 | TRBV4-3 | - | CASRPTGYGYTF | TGCGCCAGCAGACCGACAGGATATGGCTACACCTTC
- | TRBJ2-7 | TRBV28 | - | CASSLLGAGLYEQYF | TGTGCCAGCAGCCTCCTAGGGGCGGGCCTCTACGAGCAGTACTTC
TRBD1 | TRBJ2-6 | TRBV5-1 | - | CASSGKTGTAGANVLTF | TGCGCCAGCAGCGGGAAGACAGGGACAGCTGGGGCCAACGTCCTGACTTTC
TRBD2 | TRBJ2-3 | TRBV5-1 | - | CASSLAGGPGNTQYF | TGCGCCAGCAGCTTGGCGGGAGGGCCAGGAAATACGCAGTATTTT
TRBD1 | TRBJ2-1 | TRBV5-1 | - | CASSNRQGAHEQFF | TGCGCCAGCAGCAACAGACAGGGGGCGCATGAGCAGTTCTTC
TRBD2 | TRBJ2-5 | TRBV5-1 | - | CASSLREGQETQYF | TGCGCCAGCAGCTTACGGGAGGGCCAAGAGACCCAGTACTTC
TRBD1 | TRBJ2-7 | TRBV5-5 | - | CASSLVGQGVYEQYF | TGTGCCAGCAGCTTGGTGGGACAGGGGGTCTACGAGCAGTACTTC
- | TRBJ1-1 | TRBV19 | once | CASSMHSPMNTEAFF | TGTGCCAGTAGTATGCACAGCCCAATGAACACTGAAGCTTTCTTT
- | TRBJ2-2 | TRBV10-1 | - | CASSFSNTGELFF | TGCGCCAGCAGCTTTTCCAACACCGGGGAGCTGTTTTTT
- | TRBJ2-1 | TRBV2 | once | CASSDSRGNEQFF | TGTGCCAGCAGTGATTCTCGGGGGAATGAGCAGTTCTTC
- | TRBJ2-7 | TRBV6-5 | - | CASSYGSGISYEQYF | TGTGCCAGCAGTTACGGCAGTGGAATCTCCTACGAGCAGTACTTC
- | TRBJ1-5 | TRBV30 | - | CAWTLGDQPQHF | TGTGCCTGGACCCTTGGGGATCAGCCCCAGCATTTT
TRBD2 | TRBJ2-7 | TRBV6-5 | - | CASSYSTGGYEQYF | TGTGCCAGCAGTTACTCTACGGGAGGCTACGAGCAGTACTTC
TRBD1 | TRBJ1-2 | TRBV5-4 | - | CASSFRTGYDGYTF | TGTGCCAGCAGCTTCAGGACAGGGTATGATGGCTACACCTTC
TRBD1 | TRBJ1-2 | TRBV2 | - | CASSESGRGKGYTF | TGTGCCAGCAGTGAATCGGGCAGGGGGAAGGGCTACACCTTC
TRBD1 | TRBJ2-5 | TRBV7-9 | - | CASSLRTGAETQYF | TGTGCCAGCAGTCTCCGGACAGGGGCAGAGACCCAGTACTTC
TRBD2 | TRBJ2-5 | TRBV6-5 | - | CASSYGLAGETQYF | TGTGCCAGCAGTTACGGCCTAGCGGGAGAGACCCAGTACTTC
- | TRBJ2-5 | TRBV5-1 | - | CASSLGVYVDMDPETQYF | TGCGCCAGCAGCTTGGGAGTGTACGTGGACATGGACCCGGAGACCCAGTACTTC
- | TRBJ2-5 | TRBV5-1 | - | CASSLAHQETQYF | TGCGCCAGCAGCTTGGCCCACCAAGAGACCCAGTACTTC
- | TRBJ1-2 | TRBV4-2 | - | CASSQDFGSTYYGYTF | TGTGCCAGCAGCCAAGATTTCGGTAGCACCTACTATGGCTACACCTTC
- | TRBJ2-7 | TRBV20-1 | - | CSVGRSYEQYF | TGCAGTGTTGGTAGGTCCTACGAGCAGTACTTC
- | TRBJ2-6 | TRBV19 | - | CASTHPRESGANVLTF | TGTGCCAGTACTCACCCTAGGGAATCTGGGGCCAACGTCCTGACTTTC
TRBD2 | TRBJ2-7 | TRBV5-1 | - | CASSLGREAFYEQYF | TGCGCCAGCAGCTTGGGGCGGGAGGCATTCTACGAGCAGTACTTC
TRBD2 | TRBJ2-3 | TRBV6-1 | - | CASAASGINTQYF | TGTGCCAGCGCGGCTAGCGGGATAAATACGCAGTATTTT
TRBD2 | TRBJ2-7 | TRBV9 | - | CASSSTGTSGEQYF | TGTGCCAGCAGCTCTACCGGGACTAGCGGGGAGCAGTACTTC
TRBD1 | TRBJ2-2 | TRBV4-3 | - | CASSQDHRGNTGELFF | TGCGCCAGCAGCCAAGATCACAGGGGGAACACCGGGGAGCTGTTTTTT
- | TRBJ1-1 | TRBV7-3 | - | CASSLLGVANTEAFF | TGTGCCAGCAGCTTACTAGGGGTAGCGAACACTGAAGCTTTCTTT
- | TRBJ2-2 | TRBV30 | - | CAWRRDLYTGELFF | TGTGCCTGGAGGCGTGACTTATACACCGGGGAGCTGTTTTTT
- | TRBJ1-5 | TRBV5-1 | - | CASSLEGSQPQHF | TGCGCCAGCAGCTTGGAGGGCAGCCAGCCCCAGCATTTT
TRBD2 | TRBJ2-1 | TRBV18 | - | CASSQAGGRFEQFF | TGTGCCAGCTCACAGGCGGGAGGCCGGTTTGAGCAGTTCTTC
- | TRBJ2-7 | TRBV5-1 | - | CASSPGLSSYEQYF | TGCGCCAGCAGCCCGGGACTTTCCTCCTACGAGCAGTACTTC
- | TRBJ2-7 | TRBV6-6 | - | CASSLGTASYEQYF | TGTGCCAGCAGTTTAGGGACGGCCTCCTACGAGCAGTACTTC